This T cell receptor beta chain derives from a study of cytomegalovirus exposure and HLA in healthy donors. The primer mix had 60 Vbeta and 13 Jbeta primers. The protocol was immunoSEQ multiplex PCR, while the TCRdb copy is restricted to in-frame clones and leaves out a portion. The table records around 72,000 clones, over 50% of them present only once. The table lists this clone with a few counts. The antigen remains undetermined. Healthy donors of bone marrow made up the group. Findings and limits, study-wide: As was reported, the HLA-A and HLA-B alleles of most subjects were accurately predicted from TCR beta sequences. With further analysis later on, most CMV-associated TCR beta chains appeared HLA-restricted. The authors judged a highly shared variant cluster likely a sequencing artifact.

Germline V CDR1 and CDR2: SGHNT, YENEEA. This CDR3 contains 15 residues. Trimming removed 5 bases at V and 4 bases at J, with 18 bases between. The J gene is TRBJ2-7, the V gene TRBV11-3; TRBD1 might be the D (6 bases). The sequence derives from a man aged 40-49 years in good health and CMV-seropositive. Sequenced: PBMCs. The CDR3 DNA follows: TGTGCCAGCAGCCACAAGCACAGGGCGGCATACGAGCAGTACTTC. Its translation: CASSHKHRAAYEQYF.